The clone carrying this TCR beta chain has only a few counts. The target antigen is unknown. The individuals who served as donors were healthy Caucasians living in Russia, aged roughly 6 to 100. The length of the CDR3 is 12 residues. CDR1 and CDR2 from the germline V gene are MNHNS and SASEGT. Trimming removed 8 bases from V and 10 bases from J, with 18 bases in between. This specimen belongs to a study of blood T cells in healthy people across ages. Regarding the study as a whole: Measured against age, TCR beta diversity per million T cells decreased in a roughly linear manner. Naive T cell percentage strongly correlated with TCR beta diversity.

Together with a sample-barcoded 5' primer, a J-beta primer mix was included in a second PCR lasting about 6 to 11 cycles. The study obtained at least 3 million CDR3-containing paired-end reads from every sample. TCRdb re-called the 5' RACE reads through MiXCR, storing one row per CDR3 protein. Of roughly 1,000,000 distinct CDR3 sequences listed, approximately 25% are singletons. The same specimen was also included in a second study, on T cells of mothers and their children.

Material for sequencing was blood. This TCR came from a girl aged 2 to 9 in good health. The V and J genes are TRBV6-1 and TRBJ2-7, with D perhaps matching TRBD2 (5 bases). DNA of the CDR3: TGTGCCAGCGGAGGTGAAGAGCCCTACCAGTACTTC. Its protein is CASGGEEPYQYF.